The text below deals with one TCR beta chain. Its antigen target is currently unknown. No quality values exist for individual bases; no much larger clone is one base distant. CDR1 is given as SGHTA and CDR2 as FQGTGA, both from the germline V gene. V is pruned by 4 bases and J by 2 bases, leaving 2 bases of the junction without a gene match. From cysteine to phenylalanine, the CDR3 is 14 amino acids long. Just the 42-base CDR3 DNA is kept, in frame starting at base 1. This sample is part of a study of regulatory T cells in long-lasting Graves disease (dated by TCRdb to the early 2020s). With respect to the entire study: Newly diagnosed Graves' disease patients had taken antithyroid drugs for less than 3 months. Persistent Graves' disease patients were compared with newly diagnosed Graves' disease patients by peripheral blood TCR sequencing and RNA sequencing. The study was conducted in China and was registered as a clinical trial. A total of about 33 samples underwent TCR sequencing: around 13 from persistent and roughly 20 from newly diagnosed Graves' disease patients.

The method was multiplex PCR. Sequencing was carried out with an Illumina HiSeq 4000. TCR beta libraries were built with iRepertoire HTBI primers and Arm-PCR amplification of CDR3 regions. Before sequencing, the PCR products went through gel purification. In the source study's methods: A total of some 65 TRBV and under 15 TRBJ segments were identified across samples and were used for gene usage analysis of CDR3 amino acid clonotypes. COPE and FqMerger were used to merge filtered high-quality paired reads into contigs. BLAST was used to align contigs to IMGT TRBV, TRBD and TRBJ reference genes, and CDR3 was defined according to IMGT. Any clonotype with a frequency above 0.1% was classified as a highly expanded clone. Repertoire diversity was measured by Shannon entropy, and V-J evenness by the Gini coefficient. A clonotype found in more than one individual was treated as public. Through fastp at Q25 and MiXCR, TCRdb rebuilt clones from the public reads, retaining in-frame beta chains. Records with the same CDR3 protein are collapsed into one entry carrying the most frequent genes and DNA. It is TCRdb's table, rather than the study itself, that gives the V and J calls and clone size. This sample holds over 500,000 distinct CDR3 sequences; roughly a sixth were observed only once. The ten largest clones capture around 12% of the sample.

The time point label for this specimen denotes: newly diagnosed GD, antithyroid drugs for less than 3 months. RNA was extracted from PBMCs in TRIzol for both TCR sequencing and RNA sequencing. The diagnosis of Graves' disease was made according to American Thyroid Association guidelines. Patients for the study were recruited at an endocrinology department in Xi'an, China. Each patient gave approximately 9 milliliters of peripheral blood, collected in an EDTA anticoagulant tube. Ficoll Paque Plus density gradient separation was used to isolate PBMCs, and no additional T cell sorting was done. RNA quality was checked with an Agilent 2100 Bioanalyzer and agarose gel, and concentration with a NanoDrop 2000. Beyond this particular receptor, the publication reports: Sequencing and analysis were restricted to the TCR beta chain. More public clonotypes were shared among persistent patients (more than 2,500) than among newly diagnosed patients (just under 1,000). Only peripheral blood was studied, because thyroid tissue, the primary lesion, was inaccessible. The small sample size was acknowledged by the authors as a limitation that may reduce accuracy. TRBV28, TRBJ1-2 and TRBJ2-5 were preferentially used in persistent disease, while TRBV20-1 and TRBJ2-1 were favored in newly diagnosed disease. Persistent Graves' disease patients showed lower TCR Shannon entropy and fewer highly expanded clones than newly diagnosed patients, suggesting clonal expansion.

In addition, the sample was reused for a study of T cells in Graves' hyperthyroidism and ophthalmopathy. Reported in the second study: Graves' hyperthyroidism was defined as stable when no progression to ophthalmopathy occurred over 18 months of follow-up. Hyperthyroidism patients were newly diagnosed, with disease duration under 2 months, and aged 18 to 65 years. Patients with uncontrolled infections, other autoimmune diseases, pregnancy or lactation were excluded. Diagnoses were established on the basis of clinical symptoms, serum thyroxine and TRAb, thyroid ultrasound, and orbital computed tomography. The first round of RT-PCR for the TCR CDR3 was performed with the HTBI primer set and the Qiagen OneStep RT-PCR kit. Blood samples also contained most of the expanded thyroid clonotypes (frequency above 0.001), which suggests that blood repertoires may reflect thyroid immune responses. In cross-validation, a model built on a 13 V-J signature told ophthalmopathy apart from stable hyperthyroidism with just under 90% sensitivity and approximately 81% specificity, and in testing the same model reached 80%/75%. In validation, progression to ophthalmopathy was predicted by the model with around 71% sensitivity and approximately 78% specificity, a median of approximately 6.5 months before onset. TCR V-J signatures able to tell the groups apart were searched for in a discovery cohort of 100 or so patients, of whom 40 to 45 had Graves' ophthalmopathy and roughly 58 had stable Graves' hyperthyroidism. Prospective prediction of ophthalmopathy was tested in an independent validation cohort of some 20 hyperthyroidism patients and some 17 patients who later progressed to ophthalmopathy. For training and testing, the 110 or so patients in the discovery cohort were randomly divided in a 7:3 ratio. The study also compared thyroid tissue and blood T-cell repertoires from about six Graves' hyperthyroidism patients. After blood sampling, hyperthyroidism patients were treated with methimazole at a starting dose of 30 mg daily, and ophthalmopathy patients were treated with high-dose intravenous methylprednisolone. Libraries were constructed in a second round of multiplex PCR, after which size selection and purification were carried out. Sequencing of the libraries was done on an Illumina HiSeq2000 using paired-end 100 bp reads. SOAPnuke was used to process the raw data, removing reads that contained adapters or uncalled bases, had a mean Phred below 15, or lacked an exact match to the constant primer or identifier. High-quality paired reads were merged with COPE v1.2.5, and unique nucleotide sequences were defined as clonotypes. Clonotypes were aligned to IMGT TRBV, TRBD and TRBJ reference segments using MiTCR v1.1. Only V-J combinations with frequency above 0.0001, covering 98% to 99.2% of repertoires, were analysed. The TCS score was defined as the ratio of F50 (clonal expansion) to E x V (chaos), calculated using BLOSUM62-based TCRdist between CDR3 peptides within each V-J. Welch's t-statistics and random forest reduced roughly 500 V-J features to around 14, which were used in a naive Bayes classifier (R e1071). No statistical method was used to set the sample size in advance, and investigators knew the group allocation. According to the paper, TCR Vbeta CDR3 sequencing was carried out on roughly 130 peripheral blood samples, which came from under 50 ophthalmopathy, approximately 72 hyperthyroidism and 17 progressor patients.

The sequence was obtained from a man aged 18 to 35 with Graves disease. Donor details come from another sample of the same person, matched by shared clones. Sequencing was performed on peripheral blood mononuclear cells (PBMCs), taken at new diagnosis, from a patient treated with antithyroid drugs. Here the chain combines TRBV7-3 and TRBJ2-3, with TRBD1 identical over 8 junction bases. The DNA sequence reads TGTGCCAGCAGCTCGACAGGGGCCACAGATACGCAGTATTTT. This gives the protein CASSSTGATDTQYF. The CDR3 plus the reference TRBV7-3 and TRBJ2-3 genes for the other parts give the full variable domain: GAGVSQTPSNKVTEKGKYVELRCDPISGHTALYWYRQSLGQGPEFLIYFQGTGAADDSGLPNDRFFAVRPEGSVSTLKIQRTERGDSAVYLCASSSTGATDTQYFGPGTRLTVL.